Listed below are T cell receptor beta chains from one sample, sequenced in a study of tumor-infiltrating lymphocytes in primary liver carcinoma. TCRdb processed the multiplex PCR reads anew with MiXCR; each CDR3 protein has one entry. The repertoire holds more than 95,000 distinct CDR3 sequences, with roughly 80% as singletons. Sequences were obtained from liver tumor tissue from sampling region 3. These receptors all stem from a man aged 40-50 years with primary liver carcinoma and hepatitis B virus infection. Each CDR3 is given with its conserved first and last residue. The order of the fields is V gene, D gene, J gene, clone size, CDR3 protein, CDR3 DNA. D genes are given only for firm matches. Rows give clone size only sometimes, using once, few, many, or a class for an expanded clone.

>TRBV12-3/TRBV12-4|.|TRBJ2-1|many
CASSLGLSEFF
TGTGCCAGCAGTTTAGGACTATCGGAGTTCTTC
>TRBV12-3/TRBV12-4|.|TRBJ2-5|.
CATSMRGTETQYF
TGTGCCACCAGCATGAGAGGGACGGAGACCCAGTACTTC
>TRBV4-2|TRBD1|TRBJ1-3|.
CVSSRETRRTGAGNTIYF
TGTGTCAGCAGCCGGGAGACAAGAAGGACAGGGGCTGGAAACACCATATATTTT
>TRBV4-1|TRBD2|TRBJ2-7|.
CAISQDSSGIYEQCF
TGCGCCATCAGCCAAGATTCTAGCGGGATTTACGAGCAGTGCTTC
>TRBV6-2/TRBV6-3|.|TRBJ2-3|.
CASNRESSTDTQYF
TGTGCCAGCAACAGGGAATCTAGTACAGATACGCAGTATTTT
>TRBV5-1|.|TRBJ1-3|.
CASSLDGQNSGNTIYF
TGCGCCAGCAGCTTGGACGGACAGAACTCTGGAAACACCATATATTTT
>TRBV11-1|.|TRBJ2-7|.
CASRGKRYEQYF
TGTGCCAGCAGGGGGAAGCGATACGAGCAGTACTTC
>TRBV5-5|.|TRBJ2-3|once
CATSLGSSGTGTQYF
TGTGCCACCAGCTTGGGGAGTAGCGGAACAGGTACGCAGTATTTT
>TRBV6-1|.|TRBJ2-7|.
CAGSRSAAASSYGQYF
TGTGCCGGCAGTCGCTCAGCGGCTGCGAGTTCCTACGGGCAGTATTTC
>TRBV4-3|.|TRBJ2-1|.
CARSQDVAGSYIEQFF
TGCGCCAGGAGCCAAGATGTGGCGGGCTCCTACATTGAGCAGTTCTTC
>TRBV12-3/TRBV12-4|.|TRBJ1-1|.
CASSLTPNTKAFF
TGTGCCAGCAGCCTTACCCCGAATACTAAAGCTTTCTTT
>TRBV30|TRBD2|TRBJ2-7|many
CAWTRTGGEQYF
TGTGCCTGGACCCGGACGGGAGGGGAGCAGTACTTC
>TRBV6-2/TRBV6-3|.|TRBJ2-7|.
CASSPVQGGELYF
TGTGCCAGCAGTCCGGTACAGGGAGGCGAGCTGTACTTC
>TRBV7-9|.|TRBJ1-1|once
CASSPKHEAFF
TGTGCCAGCAGTCCCAAACATGAAGCTTTCTTT
>TRBV10-3|.|TRBJ2-7|once
CASQTGSPYDQYF
TGTGCCTCCCAAACAGGTTCCCCCTACGATCAGTACTTT
>TRBV9|TRBD1|TRBJ1-2|.
CASSPRTGPTLGGYTF
TGTGCCAGCAGCCCCCGGACAGGGCCCACCCTTGGCGGCTACACCTTC
>TRBV6-6|TRBD2|TRBJ2-1|.
CGGLAGEFSLEQFF
TGTGGCGGGTTAGCGGGAGAATTTAGCCTCGAGCAGTTCTTC
>TRBV27|TRBD1|TRBJ1-1|.
CASSRQGFLNTEAFF
TGTGCCAGCAGTAGACAGGGATTCTTGAACACTGAAGCTTTCTTT
>TRBV9|TRBD2|TRBJ2-3|few
CASSVLAGGYTDTQYF
TGTGCCAGCAGCGTACTAGCGGGAGGTTATACAGATACGCAGTATTTT
>TRBV28|TRBD2|TRBJ2-1|many
CASSLYHFPGLAEHNEQFF
TGTGCCAGCAGTTTATACCACTTTCCGGGACTAGCGGAGCACAATGAGCAGTTCTTC
>TRBV11-2|.|TRBJ2-1|.
CASTPDGSYNEQFF
TGTGCCAGCACACCCGATGGCAGCTATAATGAGCAGTTCTTC
>TRBV7-9|.|TRBJ2-5|.
CDSSVALQGGETQYF
TGTGACAGCAGCGTAGCTTTACAGGGAGGAGAGACCCAGTACTTC
>TRBV29-1|.|TRBJ2-7|.
CNVALPQAYEQYF
TGTAATGTTGCCCTCCCACAGGCCTACGAGCAGTACTTC
>TRBV12-3/TRBV12-4|.|TRBJ2-1|.
CASIPLVAIEQFF
TGTGCCAGCATTCCCCTAGTAGCCATCGAGCAGTTCTTC
>TRBV5-6|.|TRBJ1-1|.
CASSFHGFNPEAFF
TGCGCCAGCAGCTTTCACGGATTTAACCCTGAAGCTTTCTTC
>TRBV11-3|.|TRBJ2-7|.
CDNSPGEGDYEQYF
TGTGACAACAGTCCTGGAGAAGGGGACTACGAGCAGTACTTC
>TRBV5-1|TRBD2|TRBJ2-1|.
CTSSLAGGYNEQFF
TGCACCAGCAGTTTGGCGGGGGGCTACAATGAGCAGTTCTTC
>TRBV11-2|TRBD2|TRBJ2-3|.
CASRSPGLAGVDTQYF
TGTGCTAGCAGATCCCCGGGACTAGCGGGAGTGGATACGCAATATTTT
>TRBV7-8|.|TRBJ2-4|.
CANSPLSSGLGKNIQYF
TGTGCCAACAGCCCCCTTTCCAGCGGATTAGGCAAAAACATTCAGTACTTC
>TRBV27|TRBD1|TRBJ1-2|few
CTSSSKGAVYGYTF
TGTACCAGCAGTTCCAAGGGGGCGGTCTATGGCTACACCTTC
>TRBV2|.|TRBJ1-1|.
CAIEGPHFSSYTEAFF
TGTGCCATCGAAGGGCCCCACTTCAGCTCTTATACTGAAGCTTTCTTT
>TRBV4-1|TRBD2|TRBJ2-7|.
CASSLVYSGRPSYEQYF
TGTGCCAGCAGCCTAGTCTATAGCGGGAGGCCCTCCTACGAGCAGTACTTC
>TRBV5-6|TRBD1|TRBJ2-2|.
CAISLPGQGNTGELFF
TGTGCCATCAGCCTACCGGGACAGGGGAACACCGGGGAGCTGTTTTTT
>TRBV2|.|TRBJ2-1|few
CASSEQGQGEDEQFF
TGTGCCAGCAGTGAACAGGGGCAGGGCGAGGATGAGCAGTTCTTC
>TRBV10-3|.|TRBJ2-7|medium-sized
CAISGPGKHEQYF
TGTGCCATCAGTGGGCCGGGGAAGCACGAGCAGTACTTC
>TRBV29-1|.|TRBJ1-1|.
CGASRWGMNTEAFF
TGCGGTGCCTCAAGGTGGGGCATGAACACTGAAGCTTTCTTT
>TRBV11-2|TRBD2|TRBJ2-7|.
CANSSLAGASLEQNF
TGTGCCAACAGCTCGTTAGCGGGAGCGAGCCTCGAGCAGAACTTC
>TRBV10-1|.|TRBJ2-1|.
CASCDPLREQFF
TGCGCCAGCTGTGATCCATTGCGCGAGCAGTTCTTC
>TRBV11-2|.|TRBJ1-3|medium-sized
CASSLTSGNTIYF
TGTGCCAGCAGCTTGACGTCTGGAAACACCATATATTTT
>TRBV4-1|.|TRBJ2-7|.
CASCQADYEQYF
TGCGCCAGCTGCCAAGCAGACTACGAGCAGTACTTC
>TRBV12-3/TRBV12-4|.|TRBJ2-7|medium-sized
CASSIPGLPYEQYF
TGTGCCAGCAGCATCCCGGGACTCCCATACGAGCAGTACTTC
>TRBV5-5|.|TRBJ2-5|.
CTSSRTGQETQYF
TGTACCAGCAGCCGAACAGGGCAAGAGACCCAGTACTTC
>TRBV12-3/TRBV12-4|TRBD2|TRBJ2-3|.
CASRSRTSGVTDTQYF
TGTGCCAGCCGTTCGAGGACTAGCGGGGTCACAGATACGCAGTATTTC
>TRBV5-1|.|TRBJ2-3|many
CASGDGTTDTQYF
TGCGCCAGTGGGGACGGAACCACAGATACGCAGTATTTT
>TRBV11-1|.|TRBJ2-3|.
CARSPGPSTVMQYF
TGTGCCCGCAGTCCCGGGCCAAGCACAGTTATGCAGTATTTT
>TRBV4-2|TRBD2|TRBJ2-7|.
CASSQGASGSHEHYF
TGTGCCAGCAGCCAGGGTGCTAGCGGGAGCCACGAGCACTACTTC
>TRBV11-3|TRBD2|TRBJ2-2|once
CASNLGWIAGRNTGELFF
TGTGCCAGCAACTTAGGGTGGATAGCGGGAAGGAACACCGGGGAGCTGTTTTTT
>TRBV5-6|.|TRBJ2-5|.
CASNWGRETQYF
TGTGCCAGCAACTGGGGGCGGGAGACTCAGTACTTC
>TRBV5-6|.|TRBJ2-2|.
CASSWGQTNTGELSF
TGTGCCAGCAGTTGGGGGCAGACGAACACCGGGGAGCTGTCTTTT
>TRBV7-8|TRBD2|TRBJ2-7|.
CASSPRTSGSMSFYEQYF
TGTGCCAGCAGCCCTCGGACTAGTGGGAGTATGAGCTTCTACGAGCAGTACTTC
>TRBV7-2|.|TRBJ1-1|.
CASSPTIGLEKAFF
TGTGCCAGCAGCCCCACAATCGGGTTAGAGAAAGCTTTCTTT
>TRBV5-8|TRBD2|TRBJ2-2|.
CASSLNGGCTGELFF
TGTGCCAGCAGCTTGAACGGGGGGTGCACCGGGGAGCTGTTTTTT